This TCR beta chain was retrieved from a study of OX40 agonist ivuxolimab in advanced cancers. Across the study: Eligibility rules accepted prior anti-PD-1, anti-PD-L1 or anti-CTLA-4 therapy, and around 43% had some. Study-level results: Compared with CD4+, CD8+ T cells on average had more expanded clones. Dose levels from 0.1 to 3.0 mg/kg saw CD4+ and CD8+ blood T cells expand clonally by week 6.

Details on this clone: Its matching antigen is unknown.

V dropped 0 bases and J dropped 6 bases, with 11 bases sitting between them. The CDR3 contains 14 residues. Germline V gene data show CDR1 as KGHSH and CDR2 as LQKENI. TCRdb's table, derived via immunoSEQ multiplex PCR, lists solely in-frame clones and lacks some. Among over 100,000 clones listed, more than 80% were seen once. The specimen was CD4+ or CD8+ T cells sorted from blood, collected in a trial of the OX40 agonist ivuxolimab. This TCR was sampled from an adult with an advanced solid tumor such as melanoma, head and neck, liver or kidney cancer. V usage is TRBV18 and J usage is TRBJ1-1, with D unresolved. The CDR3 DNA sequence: TGTGCCAGCTCACCACCAAAAATCCCCCCTGAAGCTTTCTTT. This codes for CASSPPKIPPEAFF.